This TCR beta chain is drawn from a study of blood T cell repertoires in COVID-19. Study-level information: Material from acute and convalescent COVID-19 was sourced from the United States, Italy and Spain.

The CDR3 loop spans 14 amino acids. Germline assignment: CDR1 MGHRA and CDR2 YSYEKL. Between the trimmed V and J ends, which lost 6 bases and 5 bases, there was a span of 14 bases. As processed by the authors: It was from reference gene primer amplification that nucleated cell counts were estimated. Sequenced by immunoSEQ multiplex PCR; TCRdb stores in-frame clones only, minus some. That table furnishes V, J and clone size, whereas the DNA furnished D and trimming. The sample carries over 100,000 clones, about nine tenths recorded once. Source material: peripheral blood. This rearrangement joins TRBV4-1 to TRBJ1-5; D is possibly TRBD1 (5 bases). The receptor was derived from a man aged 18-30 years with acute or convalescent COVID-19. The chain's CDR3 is CASSLGGGDQPQHF. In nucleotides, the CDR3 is TGCGCCAGCAGTCTCGGGGGGGGAGATCAGCCCCAGCATTTT.